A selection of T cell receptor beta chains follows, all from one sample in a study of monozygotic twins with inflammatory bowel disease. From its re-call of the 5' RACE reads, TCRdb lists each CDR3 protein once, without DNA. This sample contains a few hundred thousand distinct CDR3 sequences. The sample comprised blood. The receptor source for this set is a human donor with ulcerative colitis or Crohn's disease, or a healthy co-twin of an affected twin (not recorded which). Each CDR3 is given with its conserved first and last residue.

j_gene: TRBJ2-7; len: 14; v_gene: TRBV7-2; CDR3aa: CASSLTGGLHEQYF
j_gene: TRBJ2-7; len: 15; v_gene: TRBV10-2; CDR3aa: CASSFPGTSSYEQYF
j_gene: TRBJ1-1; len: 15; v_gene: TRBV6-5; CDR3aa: CASSYSSGATREAFF
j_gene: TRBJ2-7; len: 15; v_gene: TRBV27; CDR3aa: CASSPPGGGYYEQYF
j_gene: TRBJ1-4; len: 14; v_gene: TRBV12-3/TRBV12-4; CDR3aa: CASSRGQRREKLFF
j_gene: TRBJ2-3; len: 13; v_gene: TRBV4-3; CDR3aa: CASSHDREDTQYF
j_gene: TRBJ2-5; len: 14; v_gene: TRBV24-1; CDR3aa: CATSDPGWGETQYF
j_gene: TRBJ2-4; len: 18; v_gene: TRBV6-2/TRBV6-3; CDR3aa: CASSSPPGTSFSKNIQYF
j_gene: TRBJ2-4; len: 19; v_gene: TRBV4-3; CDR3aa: CASSQYSLAGTSAKNIQYF
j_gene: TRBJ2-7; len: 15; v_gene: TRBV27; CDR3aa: CASSPTSGALNEQYF
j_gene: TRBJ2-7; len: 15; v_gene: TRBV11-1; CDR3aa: CASSLVGDRDYEQYF
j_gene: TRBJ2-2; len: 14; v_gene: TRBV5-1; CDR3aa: CASSLETLPGELFF
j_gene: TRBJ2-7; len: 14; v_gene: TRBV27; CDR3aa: CASRLGSAAYEQYF
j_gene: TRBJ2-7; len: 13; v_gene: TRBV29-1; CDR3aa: CSVEGPNGREQYF
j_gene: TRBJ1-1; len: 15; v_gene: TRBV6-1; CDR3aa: CASRGTGGGGFEAFF
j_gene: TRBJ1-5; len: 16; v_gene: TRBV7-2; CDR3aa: CASSPRGGQGVGPQHF
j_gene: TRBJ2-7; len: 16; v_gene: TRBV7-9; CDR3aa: CASILGGTGATYEQYF
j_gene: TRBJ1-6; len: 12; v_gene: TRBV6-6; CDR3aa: CASRPGNSPLHF
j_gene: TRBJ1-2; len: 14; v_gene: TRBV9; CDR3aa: CASSFGQGGDGYTF
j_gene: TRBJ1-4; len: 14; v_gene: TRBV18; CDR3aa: CASSPRTENEKLFF
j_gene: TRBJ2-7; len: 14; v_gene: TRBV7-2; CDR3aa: CASSFWDRTYEQYF
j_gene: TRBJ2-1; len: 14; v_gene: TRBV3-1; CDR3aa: CASSQDFGGGEQFF
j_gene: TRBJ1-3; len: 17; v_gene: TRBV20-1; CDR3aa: CSARDQGTGRSGNTIYF
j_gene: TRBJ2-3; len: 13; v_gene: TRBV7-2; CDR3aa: CASSLATGDTQYF
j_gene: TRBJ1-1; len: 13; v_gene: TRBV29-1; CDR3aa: CSIRTGANTEAFF
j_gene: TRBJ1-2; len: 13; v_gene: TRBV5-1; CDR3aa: CASSLQRGDGYTF
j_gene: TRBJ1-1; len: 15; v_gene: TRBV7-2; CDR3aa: CASSLDSWVNTEAFF
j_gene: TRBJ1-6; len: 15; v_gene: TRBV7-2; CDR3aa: CASSLGGGYNSPLHF
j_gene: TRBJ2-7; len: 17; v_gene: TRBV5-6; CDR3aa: CASSLVYAGDSSYEQYF
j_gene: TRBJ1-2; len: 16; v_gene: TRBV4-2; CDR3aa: CASSQASGGANYGYTF
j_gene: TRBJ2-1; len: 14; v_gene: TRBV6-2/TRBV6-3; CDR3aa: CASRRLAGINEQFF
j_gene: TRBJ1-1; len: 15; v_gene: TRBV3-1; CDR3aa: CASSQLGRRVTEAFF
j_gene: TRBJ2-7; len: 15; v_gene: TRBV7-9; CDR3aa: CASSLARDRRYEQYF
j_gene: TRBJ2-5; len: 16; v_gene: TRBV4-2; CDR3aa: CASSEEDSGLQETQYF
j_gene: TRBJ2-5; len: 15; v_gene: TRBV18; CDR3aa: CASSPPESRQETQYF
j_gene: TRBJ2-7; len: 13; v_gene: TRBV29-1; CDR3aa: CSVVGVITGEQYF
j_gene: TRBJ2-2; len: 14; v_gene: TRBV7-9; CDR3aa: CASSLVGLTGELFF
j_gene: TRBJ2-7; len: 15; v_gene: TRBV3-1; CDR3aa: CASSQGLSGQSEQYF
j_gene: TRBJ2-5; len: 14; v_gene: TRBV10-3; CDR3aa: CAIGDRGRGETQYF
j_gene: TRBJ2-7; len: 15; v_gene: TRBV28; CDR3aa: CASSLWAPGGYEQYF
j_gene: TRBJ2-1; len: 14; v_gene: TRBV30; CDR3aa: CAWSGLSSYNEQFF
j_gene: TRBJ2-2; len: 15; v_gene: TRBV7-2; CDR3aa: CASSPRGLSPGELFF
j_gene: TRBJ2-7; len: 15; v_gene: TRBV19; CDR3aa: CASSIGGSFSYEQYF
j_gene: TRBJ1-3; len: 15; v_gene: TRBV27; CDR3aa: CASSLQGYSGNTIYF
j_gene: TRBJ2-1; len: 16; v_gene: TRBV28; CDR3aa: CASSSMGHVSYNEQFF